Below are 16 T cell receptor beta chains sequenced from a single sample in a study of blood T cell repertoires in COVID-19. Here immunoSEQ multiplex PCR was the method, and the copy in TCRdb shows in-frame clones only, minus some. In the table there are 100,000 to 150,000 clones, about 80% of which are singletons. Input material: peripheral blood. The receptors here all came from a man in his forties or fifties with active or convalescent COVID-19.

The rearrangement uses TRBV5-5 and TRBJ1-4, with D unclear. V lost 0 bases and J lost 2, with 8 bases in between. This CDR3 comprises 15 residues. In germline, CDR1 is SGHKS, CDR2 YYEKEE (reference sequence). CDR3 nucleotides: TGTGCCAGCAGCTTGGCCGGTTACACTAATGAAAAACTGTTTTTT. Amino acids: CASSLAGYTNEKLFF.

The chain carries TRBV6-5 and TRBJ1-1; 8 bases are a match to TRBD1. Germline CDR1 MNHEY, CDR2 SVGAGI. The V segment lost 7 bases and the J segment 7 bases; nucleotides outside the gene matches: 8. This CDR3 has 13 amino acids. The CDR3 reads CASTPQGAGEAFF. CDR3 nucleotides: TGTGCCAGCACCCCTCAGGGGGCGGGTGAAGCTTTCTTT.

The chain is built from TRBV5-4 and TRBJ2-1; D perhaps matches TRBD2 (7 bases). Trimming took 3 bases from V and 9 from J, leaving 13 bases between them. CDR1 is SGHNT and CDR2 is YYREEE in the germline V gene (reference sequence). The CDR3 consists of 13 residues. The CDR3 spells CASSWGGFSEQFF. The DNA for the CDR3 is TGTGCCAGCAGCTGGGGGGGCTTCAGTGAGCAGTTCTTC.

This chain uses TRBV2 with TRBJ1-4, with TRBD1 matching over 8 bases. Germline V gives CDR1 SNHLY, CDR2 FYNNEI. This CDR3 has 19 amino acids. J gave up 0 bases and V 2 bases, and 11 bases lay outside the gene matches. The CDR3 spells CASSELVGTGSATNEKLFF. The CDR3, as DNA: TGTGCCAGCAGTGAATTAGTAGGGACAGGCTCTGCAACTAATGAAAAACTGTTTTTT.

The rearrangement uses TRBV4-1 and TRBJ2-1; 7 nucleotides agree with TRBD2. In germline, CDR1 is MGHRA, CDR2 YSYEKL. The CDR3 contains 17 residues. With V trimmed by 0 bases and J by 8 bases, 13 bases remained unmatched. As DNA, the CDR3 is TGCGCCAGCAGCCAAGACCGGGACTACCAAAGCCGCGATGAGCAGTTCTTC. Translation: CASSQDRDYQSRDEQFF.

The chain combines TRBV6-5 with TRBJ2-5; 7 bases map to TRBD1. The CDR3 extends over 14 amino acids. V lost 6 bases, J lost 5 bases, and 9 bases stayed unmatched. The V gene's germline CDR1 is MNHEY and CDR2 SVGAGI. CDR3 nucleotides: TGTGCCAGCAGACCTACAGGGGAATGGGAGACCCAGTACTTC. It codes for CASRPTGEWETQYF.

This chain uses TRBV5-4 with TRBJ1-2, with D possibly being TRBD1 (5 bases). The V end lost 3 bases, the J end lost 4 bases, and 10 bases lay between the germline ends. Germline-derived CDR1 and CDR2 are SGHNT and YYREEE (reference sequence). The CDR3 runs to 13 residues. CDR3 bases: TGTGCCAGCAGCTATCCCGACAGCTATGGCTACACCTTC. Translating gives CASSYPDSYGYTF.

The chain uses TRBV7-2 and TRBJ1-3; no clear D gene. Germline V gene sequence: CDR1 SGHTA, CDR2 FQGNSA. The CDR3 contains 16 residues. V was trimmed by 5 bases and J by 0 bases, leaving 14 bases between them. The DNA of the CDR3 is TGTGCCAGCAGCCCCCGACCGACTTTCTCTGGAAACACCATATATTTT. It encodes CASSPRPTFSGNTIYF.

The V call is TRBV5-1, the J call TRBJ2-7, with 7 positions matching TRBD1. Unmatched junction bases numbered 13, after V lost 3 bases and J lost 7 bases. The CDR3 extends over 15 amino acids. Germline values: CDR1 SGHRS, CDR2 YFSETQ. CDR3 bases: TGCGCCAGCAGCTCCCCCGGGACAGAGTCTGGAGAGCAGTACTTC. Translated: CASSSPGTESGEQYF.

This clone occurred once. The V and J genes are TRBV11-2 and TRBJ2-7; 13 nucleotides match TRBD2. This CDR3 has 16 residues. Germline trimming cut 1 base from V and 7 bases from J; bases unmatched to any gene: 7. Germline V gives CDR1 SGHAT, CDR2 FQNNGV. This CDR3 is CASSLATSGGAGEQYF. CDR3 coding DNA: TGTGCCAGCAGCTTAGCCACTAGCGGGGGGGCGGGAGAGCAGTACTTC. The full variable domain, its missing parts supplied by reference TRBV11-2 and TRBJ2-7, is EAGVAQSPRYKIIEKRQSVAFWCNPISGHATLYWYQQILGQGPKLLIQFQNNGVVDDSQLPKDRFSAERLKGVDSTLKIQPAKLEDSAVYLCASSLATSGGAGEQYFGPGTRLTVT.

This chain links TRBV7-2 with TRBJ1-4; 9 bases align to TRBD1. Germline CDR1 SGHTA, CDR2 FQGNSA. V was pared by 5 bases and J by 5 bases, with 6 bases of the junction left unmatched. CDR3 size: 15 residues. The CDR3: CASSPDRGSNEKLFF. The CDR3 DNA reads TGTGCCAGCAGCCCCGACAGGGGGTCCAATGAAAAACTGTTTTTT.

The V call is TRBV7-8, the J call TRBJ1-1; D call uncertain. The CDR3 is 16 residues long. V was trimmed by 4 bases and J by 0 bases, leaving 15 bases between them. Germline V lookup: CDR1 SGHVS, CDR2 FQNEAQ. In DNA, the CDR3 is TGTGCCAGCAGCTCCGAGAGGTGGCGGGTGAACACTGAAGCTTTCTTT. Translating it yields CASSSERWRVNTEAFF.

This clone was picked up a small number of times. The V gene is TRBV5-5, the J gene TRBJ1-2; D is perhaps TRBD1 (5 bases). This CDR3 comprises 15 residues. Trimming cost V 0 bases and J 5 bases, with 14 bases left between them. The V gene's germline CDR1 is SGHKS and CDR2 YYEKEE (reference sequence). The DNA of the CDR3 is TGTGCCAGCAGCTTGGCGGGGGAGTCCCCTTATGGCTACACCTTC. Translating gives CASSLAGESPYGYTF.

The chain is built from TRBV19 and TRBJ2-1, with D hard to call. The V gene lost 3 bases and the J gene lost 13 bases, with 13 bases spanning the gap. This CDR3 spans 12 amino acids. Germline lookup yields CDR1 LNHDA and CDR2 SQIVND (reference sequence). CDR3 residues: CASSIQSNQQFF. The CDR3, as DNA: TGTGCCAGTAGTATCCAAAGCAATCAACAGTTCTTC.

Here the CDR3 reads CASRLAGAQETQYF. CDR3 DNA: TGTGCCAGTAGGCTAGCGGGGGCCCAAGAGACCCAGTACTTC. The chain uses TRBV19 and TRBJ2-5; 10 bases line up with TRBD2. CDR1 and CDR2 from the germline V gene are LNHDA and SQIVND (reference sequence). This CDR3 has 14 amino acids. V trimming: 6 bases; J trimming: 1 base; junction bases outside the gene matches: 2. Combining the CDR3 with reference TRBV19 and TRBJ2-5 gives the whole variable domain DGGITQSPKYLFRKEGQNVTLSCEQNLNHDAMYWYRQDPGQGLRLIYYSQIVNDFQKGDIAEGYSVSREKKESFPLTVTSAQKNPTAFYLCASRLAGAQETQYFGPGTRLLVL.

The chain uses TRBV6-5 and TRBJ1-2; D is possibly TRBD1 (6 bases). There are 13 residues in the CDR3. V lost 0 bases, J lost 7 bases, and 9 bases lay in between. From germline, CDR1 is MNHEY and CDR2 SVGAGI. CDR3 sequence: CASSYSAGVGYTF. CDR3 DNA: TGTGCCAGCAGTTACTCGGCAGGGGTTGGCTACACCTTC.